These 15 T cell receptor beta chains came from one sample sequenced in a study of beta chain features in type 1 diabetes. cDNA synthesis used the whole RNA isolate, giving expressed TCRB sequences. Assay used: immunoSEQ multiplex PCR; TCRdb lists only in-frame clones, some missing. The profile shows fewer than 400,000 clones, less than 10% of them singletons. The sample comprised central memory CD4+ T cells from blood. The receptors here all came from a woman between 18 and 29 years old in good health.

Regarding this clone: A far larger clone is only one base removed, so a read error is likely. This sequence joins TRBV5-6 and TRBJ2-1, with 11 bases matching TRBD2. Germline V gives CDR1 SGHDT, CDR2 YYEEEE. This CDR3 contains 15 residues. V gave up 2 bases and J gave up 3 bases; unmatched junction bases: 1. This CDR3 is CASSFGTSGYNEQFF. The CDR3 region has the DNA TGTGCCAGCAGCTTCGGGACTAGCGGCTACAATGAGCAGTTCTTC. Together with reference TRBV5-6 and TRBJ2-1, the CDR3 gives the full variable domain: DAGVTQSPTHLIKTRGQQVTLRCSPKSGHDTVSWYQQALGQGPQFIFQYYEEEERQRGNFPDRFSGHQFPNYSSELNVNALLLGDSALYLCASSFGTSGYNEQFFGPGTRLTVL.

The rearrangement links TRBV28 to TRBJ2-7; 11 bases line up with TRBD1. Trimming took 5 bases from V and 1 from J; bases not matched to a gene: 7. This CDR3 contains 16 residues. Germline CDR1 MDHEN, CDR2 SYDVKM. As DNA, the CDR3 is TGTGCCAGCAGTAAGACCGGGACAGGGGGATCCTACGAGCAGTACTTC. It translates to CASSKTGTGGSYEQYF.

The chain couples TRBV6-4 to TRBJ2-2, with a tentative D call TRBD1 (5 bases). Germline CDR1 MRHNA, CDR2 SNTAGT. Trimming left V 6 bases short and J 4 bases short, with 6 bases between. This CDR3 spans 12 amino acids. CDR3 nucleotides: TGTGCCAGCAGCCAGGGCACCGGGGAGCTGTTTTTT. Amino acid sequence: CASSQGTGELFF.

This clone was detected ten times or more. The J gene is TRBJ1-2, the V gene TRBV13; D may be TRBD1 (5 bases). Looked up from germline, CDR1 is PRHDT and CDR2 is FYEKMQ (reference sequence). There are 15 residues in the CDR3. V lost 1 base and J 5 bases, leaving 14 bases between the germline ends. CDR3 DNA: TGTGCCAGCAGCTTAGCGGGGGAACCTAGGTATGGCTACACCTTC. Translated: CASSLAGEPRYGYTF.

This clone was counted only a few times. The chain links TRBV7-2 to TRBJ2-7, with TRBD2 identical over 7 bases. Unmatched junction bases numbered 7, after V lost 4 bases and J lost 7 bases. Germline V CDR1 and CDR2: SGHTA, FQGNSA. The CDR3 contains 13 residues. Here the CDR3 DNA reads TGTGCCAGCAGCTCCGGGACTAATTGGGAGCAGTACTTC. This sequence encodes CASSSGTNWEQYF.

This clone was seen a few times. The chain has TRBV7-2 and TRBJ2-1, with 8 bases that match TRBD1. From germline, CDR1 is SGHTA and CDR2 FQGNSA. The CDR3 sequence is 14 residues long. The J segment lost 7 bases and the V segment lost 4 bases, leaving 6 bases of the junction unmatched. DNA of the CDR3: TGTGCCAGCAGCTCCGGGACAGGCTTAAATGAGCAGTTCTTC. Translating it yields CASSSGTGLNEQFF.

This clone was observed a few times. The chain has TRBV19 and TRBJ2-1; D is perhaps TRBD2 (6 bases). The germline CDR1 and CDR2 sequences are LNHDA and SQIVND (reference sequence). This CDR3 spans 15 amino acids. V was trimmed by 3 bases and J by 5 bases, leaving 14 bases between them. The CDR3 DNA follows: TGTGCCAGTAGTATGTATCTCCGGGAGAACAATGAGCAGTTCTTC. It specifies CASSMYLRENNEQFF.

V gene TRBV7-2 combines with J gene TRBJ1-5; D call uncertain. The CDR3 has 15 residues. The V and J ends lost 1 base and 2 bases respectively, with 9 bases between them. CDR1 is SGHTA and CDR2 is FQGNSA in the germline V gene. The CDR3 protein is CASSLGNTGNQPQHF. Here the CDR3 DNA reads TGTGCCAGCAGCTTAGGTAATACAGGCAATCAGCCCCAGCATTTT.

This clone has a handful of counts. This chain connects TRBV12-5 to TRBJ1-1; D is unclear. Germline values: CDR1 LGHNT, CDR2 FRNRAP. CDR3 length equals 13 residues. The CDR3 sequence: CVSNGFPRTEAFF. The CDR3 DNA reads TGTGTCAGTAATGGGTTTCCGAGGACTGAAGCTTTCTTT.

The V and J genes are TRBV9 and TRBJ2-3, with D perhaps matching TRBD1 (6 bases). V lost 5 bases to trimming and J lost 0 bases, with 10 bases between them. CDR3 size: 14 residues. Germline V gene lookup returns CDR1 SGDLS and CDR2 YYNGEE. CDR3 sequence reads: CASSGGGSTDTQYF. CDR3 DNA sequence: TGTGCCAGCAGTGGGGGCGGGAGCACAGATACGCAGTATTTT.

This clone was counted a few times. The chain is built from TRBV5-6 and TRBJ2-2, with 7 bases aligning to TRBD2. This CDR3 spans 14 amino acids. Per the germline V gene, CDR1 is SGHDT and CDR2 is YYEEEE. V lost 4 bases and J lost 6; bases outside the gene matches: 6. The DNA of the CDR3 is TGTGCCAGCAGCGGACTAGTCTACGCCGGGGAGCTGTTTTTT. This sequence encodes CASSGLVYAGELFF.

The rearrangement joins TRBV4-2 to TRBJ2-3; D is unclear. CDR1 is LGHNA and CDR2 is YNFKEQ in the germline V gene. Trimming took 1 base from V and 4 from J, leaving 15 bases between them. This CDR3 is 16 amino acids long. The CDR3 DNA reads as TGTGCCAGCAGCCAAGTATTCGGGCTAGAAGCAGATACGCAGTATTTT. Encoded protein: CASSQVFGLEADTQYF.

The chain employs TRBV6-6 and TRBJ2-7; 11 bases agree with TRBD1. Unmatched junction bases numbered 8, after V lost 5 bases and J lost 5 bases. The CDR3 sequence is 15 residues long. Germline V gene sequence: CDR1 MNHNY, CDR2 SVGAGI (reference sequence). The CDR3 sequence: CASSTRTGGKNEQYF. As DNA, the CDR3 is TGTGCCAGCAGTACCCGGACAGGGGGCAAAAACGAGCAGTACTTC.

This clone was counted only a few times. The rearrangement uses TRBV4-3 and TRBJ2-5, with D hard to call. CDR3 length equals 15 residues. The V end was cut by 0 bases, the J end by 4 bases, with 12 bases between. Germline V gene sequence: CDR1 LGHNA, CDR2 YSLEER. CDR3 region: CASSQDFIGGETQYF. In DNA, the CDR3 is TGCGCCAGCAGCCAAGATTTCATAGGCGGAGAGACCCAGTACTTC.

This clone was detected a few times. The chain joins TRBV7-9 to TRBJ1-1; no definite D call. The CDR3 spans 14 residues. Germline V gene data show CDR1 as SEHNR and CDR2 as FQNEAQ (reference sequence). Trimming pared 5 bases from V and 3 bases from J, leaving 13 bases between. CDR3 sequence (DNA): TGTGCCAGCAGCCTGACGGGGTCTTACACTGAAGCTTTCTTT. This encodes CASSLTGSYTEAFF.